This record covers a single TCR beta chain. This specimen belongs to a study of long-term antiretroviral therapy in people with HIV. The run of the v3.0 immunoSEQ assay was at survey level. Data came from immunoSEQ multiplex PCR; TCRdb stores just in-frame clones and leaves some out. This repertoire shows approximately 19,000 clones, roughly 87% found once; its top ten account for 4.1%. Trimming stripped 6 bases from V and 3 bases from J, with 15 bases between. From germline, CDR1 is SGHRS and CDR2 YFSETQ. The CDR3 is 14 residues long. People in the study who had HIV all got their treatment in the United States. Specimens carried roughly 0.95-10 million cryopreserved PBMC before DNA extraction.

The chain combines TRBV5-1 with TRBJ1-1; D possibly corresponds to TRBD1 (6 bases). The input for sequencing was unsorted PBMCs, taken 2.1 years after starting antiretroviral therapy. The source of this sequence is a man younger than 30 with HIV. The CDR3 region has the DNA TGCGCCAGCAAGATGGGGGGGCGAGACACTGAAGCTTTCTTT. Protein sequence: CASKMGGRDTEAFF.